What follows are 23 T cell receptor beta chains derived from one specimen sequenced in a study of control samples from healthy donors and cancer patients. Sequenced by immunoSEQ multiplex PCR; TCRdb stores in-frame clones only, minus some. The data contain tens of thousands of clones, under 90% of them singletons. Sequencing was carried out using blood. All receptors come from a man in his fifties or sixties in good health.

This clone was recorded only once. J is TRBJ2-5 and V is TRBV15, with 9 bases matching TRBD1. The CDR3 extends over 18 amino acids. Germline V CDR1 and CDR2: LNHNV, YYDKDF (reference sequence). The V and J ends lost 1 base and 0 bases, in that order; junction bases with no gene match: 9. The CDR3 region is CATSRGKTGGGYQETQYF. CDR3 sequence (DNA): TGTGCCACCAGCAGAGGAAAGACAGGGGGAGGGTACCAAGAGACCCAGTACTTC.

The CDR3 nucleotides are TGTGCCAGCAGTGATGTTTGGTCGAATTCACCCCTCCACTTT. Protein: CASSDVWSNSPLHF. The V call is TRBV25-1, the J call TRBJ1-6; no clear D gene. There are 14 residues in the CDR3. Between the trimmed V and J ends, which lost 3 bases and 7 bases, there was a span of 10 bases. CDR1 and CDR2 from the germline V gene are MGHDK and SYGVNS.

In this sample, this clone turned up once. This chain joins TRBV18 and TRBJ1-5; a possible D gene is TRBD1 (5 bases). Germline V gene lookup returns CDR1 KGHSH and CDR2 LQKENI. This CDR3 has 13 residues. The germline V and J ends were trimmed by 3 bases and 7 bases, with 10 bases remaining between them. The DNA for the CDR3 is TGTGCCAGCTCACCTGGGGGTTCCCAGCCCCAGCATTTT. Residues: CASSPGGSQPQHF.

The chain couples TRBV7-8 to TRBJ1-1; tentatively, D is TRBD1 (6 bases). V dropped 1 base and J dropped 5 bases, with 11 bases sitting between them. Germline V gene data show CDR1 as SGHVS and CDR2 as FQNEAQ. CDR3 length: 14 residues. The CDR3 nucleotides read TGTGCCAGCAGCTTAGACAGGGTAGTAACTGAAGCTTTCTTT. Translating it yields CASSLDRVVTEAFF.

This chain connects TRBV11-3 to TRBJ2-2; TRBD1 matches at 8 bases. The CDR3 loop spans 17 amino acids. V was clipped by 5 bases and J by 2 bases; unmatched bases: 10. Germline loops: CDR1 SGHNT, CDR2 YENEEA. DNA for the CDR3: TGTGCCAGCAGCACCCGAAGGACAGGGACCAACACCGGGGAGCTGTTTTTT. It translates to CASSTRRTGTNTGELFF. Full variable domain (missing parts from reference TRBV11-3 and TRBJ2-2): EAGVVQSPRYKIIEKKQPVAFWCNPISGHNTLYWYLQNLGQGPELLIRYENEEAVDDSQLPKDRFSAERLKGVDSTLKIQPAELGDSAVYLCASSTRRTGTNTGELFFGEGSRLTVL.

CDR3 nucleotides: TGTGCCAGCAGCCGCTCGGGACAGGGGCGTAATTCACCCCTCCACTTT. Translation: CASSRSGQGRNSPLHF. The chain couples TRBV14 to TRBJ1-6; 10 nucleotides align to TRBD1. Germline V CDR1 and CDR2: SGHDN, FVKESK. The V gene end was trimmed by 4 bases and the J gene end by 6 bases; junction bases not matched to a gene: 6. The CDR3 is 16 amino acids.

This sequence joins TRBV13 and TRBJ1-6, with D possibly being TRBD1 (6 bases). This CDR3 is 15 amino acids long. Trimming cost V 5 bases and J 6 bases, with 14 bases left between them. The germline V gene encodes CDR1 PRHDT and CDR2 FYEKMQ (reference sequence). CDR3 sequence (DNA): TGTGCCAGCAGCCTACACACAGGGAGTAATTCACCCCTCCACTTT. Amino acids: CASSLHTGSNSPLHF.

This clone was seen just once. The CDR3 DNA reads TGTGCCAGCAGCGGGGATGATGTGGCCGGACGATCACCCCTCCACTTT. It codes for CASSGDDVAGRSPLHF. V and J are TRBV9 and TRBJ1-6; D unclear. CDR3 length equals 16 residues. V was pared by 3 bases and J by 10 bases, with 20 bases between. The germline V gene encodes CDR1 SGDLS and CDR2 YYNGEE.

The chain couples TRBV5-5 to TRBJ2-5, with D hard to call. Germline V CDR1 and CDR2: SGHKS, YYEKEE (reference sequence). V was cut by 6 bases and J by 1 base, with 16 bases left in between. The CDR3 is made up of 15 amino acids. The CDR3 DNA is TGTGCCAGCACCTTTGAACGAGAAACCCAAGAGACCCAGTACTTC. Translation: CASTFERETQETQYF. The variable domain in full, completed from reference TRBV5-5 and TRBJ2-5, reads DAGVTQSPTHLIKTRGQQVTLRCSPISGHKSVSWYQQVLGQGPQFIFQYYEKEERGRGNFPDRFSARQFPNYSSELNVNALLLGDSALYLCASTFERETQETQYFGPGTRLLVL.

This clone was detected once. The V call is TRBV3-1 (or the pseudogene TRBV3-2), the J call TRBJ2-7; weak D call: TRBD2 (6 bases). This CDR3 comprises 17 residues. Germline V gene lookup returns CDR1 LGHDT and CDR2 YNNKEL (reference sequence). Trimming removed 0 bases at V and 4 bases at J, with 19 bases between. CDR3 sequence reads: CASSQDTSLRPHYEQYF. The CDR3 DNA is TGTGCCAGCAGCCAAGATACTAGCCTTAGACCACATTACGAGCAGTACTTC.

This clone was found once. The chain combines TRBV21-1 with TRBJ2-7; the table gives TRBD1 as D, unverified against the DNA. TRBV21-1 is a recognized pseudogene. The CDR3 covers 13 residues. CDR3 residues: CASPRQGAYEQYF. DNA for the CDR3: TGTGCCAGTCCCCGACAGGGGGCTTACGAGCAGTACTTC.

The rearrangement links TRBV6-1 to TRBJ1-5, with D maybe TRBD1 (5 bases). V lost 3 bases and J lost 6, with 9 bases in between. The CDR3 contains 13 residues. CDR1 MNHNS and CDR2 SASEGT come from the germline V gene. CDR3 nucleotides: TGTGCCAGCAGTGATCAGGGAAGTCAGCCCCAGCATTTT. It translates to CASSDQGSQPQHF.

V gene TRBV30 combines with J gene TRBJ1-1; D is uncertain. The V gene's germline CDR1 is GTSNPN and CDR2 SVGIG (reference sequence). This CDR3 contains 11 residues. V lost 2 bases and J lost 5, with 6 bases in between. CDR3 sequence: CAWSSGTEAFF. CDR3 nucleotides: TGTGCCTGGAGTAGCGGGACTGAAGCTTTCTTT.

This rearrangement joins TRBV29-1 to TRBJ2-1; D is possibly TRBD2 (6 bases). Per the germline V gene, CDR1 is SQVTM and CDR2 is ANQGSEA. CDR3 length: 16 amino acids. V was cut by 4 bases and J by 3 bases, with 19 bases left in between. CDR3 DNA: TGCAGCGTTGGTGAAGGGGCGGGGCCTCTCTACAATGAGCAGTTCTTC. This gives the protein CSVGEGAGPLYNEQFF.

Concerning this clone itself: The identical CDR3 is also encoded by other nucleotide sequences in the sample. The chain recombines TRBV27 with TRBJ2-3; D possibly matches TRBD1 or TRBD2 (5 bases each). The germline CDR1 and CDR2 sequences are MNHEY and SMNVEV (reference sequence). The CDR3 has 14 amino acids. V was pared by 5 bases and J by 3 bases, with 12 bases between. The CDR3 DNA reads as TGTGCCAGCAGTAGGGTTGGGGGTACAGATACGCAGTATTTT. The encoded protein is CASSRVGGTDTQYF.

The chain links TRBV30 to TRBJ2-7, with D perhaps matching TRBD2 (5 bases). Trimming cost V 6 bases and J 1 base, with 16 bases left between them. The V gene's germline CDR1 is GTSNPN and CDR2 SVGIG (reference sequence). The CDR3 totals 14 residues. The CDR3 nucleotides are TGTGCCTGTTCCCTCGGACTGCTGTCCTACGAGCAGTACTTC. Encoded protein: CACSLGLLSYEQYF.

The chain joins TRBV7-3 to TRBJ1-2; D is perhaps TRBD1 (6 bases). The CDR3 spans 13 residues. Between the trimmed V and J ends, which lost 0 bases and 10 bases, there was a span of 12 bases. From germline, CDR1 is SGHTA and CDR2 FQGTGA. CDR3 bases: TGTGCCAGCAGCTTAACACAGGGCTCCGTCTACACCTTC. Translating it yields CASSLTQGSVYTF.

The V call is TRBV13, the J call TRBJ2-4, with 10 bases fitting TRBD1. J gave up 0 bases and V 1 base, and 12 bases lay outside the gene matches. In germline, CDR1 is PRHDT, CDR2 FYEKMQ (reference sequence). This CDR3 has 20 amino acids. CDR3 coding DNA: TGTGCCAGCAGCTTAGAAGGGGACAGGGGACGTAGGGAAGCCAAAAACATTCAGTACTTC. Translated: CASSLEGDRGRREAKNIQYF.

The chain recombines TRBV24-1 with TRBJ1-2; D perhaps matches TRBD1 (6 bases). The germline V gene has CDR1 KGHDR and CDR2 SFDVKD. Trimming removed 2 bases from V and 7 bases from J, with 19 bases in between. The CDR3 is made up of 16 amino acids. As DNA, the CDR3 is TGTGCCACCAGTGATTCGGCCAGACAGGTTAGGGGTGGCTACACCTTC. Translating it yields CATSDSARQVRGGYTF.

The genes are TRBV5-8 and TRBJ1-5; D is uncertain. Trimming removed 3 bases from V and 12 bases from J, with 10 bases in between. Germline CDR1 is SGHTS and CDR2 is YDEGEE. This CDR3 region has 11 residues. The CDR3 loop is CASSYPVLQHF. In nucleotides, the CDR3 is TGTGCCAGCAGCTACCCAGTCCTCCAGCATTTT.

This rearrangement joins TRBV2 to TRBJ2-7; maybe TRBD1 (6 bases). Germline values: CDR1 SNHLY, CDR2 FYNNEI. The CDR3 extends over 14 amino acids. V lost 6 bases and J lost 3, with 15 bases in between. CDR3 bases: TGTGCCAGCAGGGCCTTAGGGGGAAACTACGAGCAGTACTTC. Its translation: CASRALGGNYEQYF.

The chain joins TRBV7-6 to TRBJ2-1; possibly TRBD1 for D (6 bases). V lost 2 bases, J lost 6 bases, and 17 bases lay in between. There are 16 residues in the CDR3. Germline CDR1 and CDR2: SGHVS and FNYEAQ. The CDR3 loop is CASSLRPSRTANEQFF. CDR3 nucleotide sequence: TGTGCCAGCAGCTTAAGGCCCTCCAGGACAGCCAATGAGCAGTTCTTC.

This chain connects TRBV6-6 to TRBJ2-1; 9 nucleotides align to TRBD2. This CDR3 is 15 amino acids long. Trimming took 2 bases from V and 8 from J; bases not matched to a gene: 7. Germline V gene sequence: CDR1 MNHNY, CDR2 SVGAGI (reference sequence). The CDR3 DNA sequence: TGTGCCAGCAGTTACGTCCGCGGGGGGGTTGATGAGCAGTTCTTC. Its protein is CASSYVRGGVDEQFF.